This T cell receptor (beta chain) was sequenced in a study of PD-1 blockade in classical Hodgkin lymphoma. Trimming at V came to 0 bases and at J to 0 bases, leaving 2 bases not matched to a gene. The CDR3 spans 18 residues. The germline V gene has CDR1 KGHSH and CDR2 LQKENI. Time point described: cycle 4 day 1 (C4D1), after six to seven weeks of nivolumab. In every patient, relapse followed autologous stem cell transplantation, while exposure to brentuximab vedotin differed. Out of thawed PBMCs, magnetic negative selection purified CD4+ T cells. Assay used: immunoSEQ multiplex PCR; TCRdb lists only in-frame clones, some missing. In the table there are about 30,000 clones, approximately 86% of which are singletons.

The clonotype comes from a human donor with classical Hodgkin lymphoma. The chain combines TRBV18 with TRBJ2-6; TRBD1 aligns across 10 bases. This material consisted of CD4+ T cells from blood, taken before the fourth cycle of nivolumab. The CDR3 spells CASSPPTGGPSGANVLTF. CDR3 in DNA: TGTGCCAGCTCACCACCGACAGGGGGCCCCTCTGGGGCCAACGTCCTGACTTTC.